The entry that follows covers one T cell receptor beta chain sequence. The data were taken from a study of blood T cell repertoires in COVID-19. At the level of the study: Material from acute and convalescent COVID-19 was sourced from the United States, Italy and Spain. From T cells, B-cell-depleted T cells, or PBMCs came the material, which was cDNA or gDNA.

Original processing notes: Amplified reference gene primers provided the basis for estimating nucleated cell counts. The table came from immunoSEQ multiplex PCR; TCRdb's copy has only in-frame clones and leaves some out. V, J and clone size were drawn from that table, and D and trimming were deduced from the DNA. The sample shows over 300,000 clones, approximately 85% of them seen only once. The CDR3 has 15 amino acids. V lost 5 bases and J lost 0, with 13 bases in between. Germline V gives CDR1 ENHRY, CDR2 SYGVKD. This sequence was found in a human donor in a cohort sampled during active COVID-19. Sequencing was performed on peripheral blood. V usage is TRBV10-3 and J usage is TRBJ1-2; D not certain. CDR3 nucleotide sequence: TGTGCCATCAGTCCCGACGGCGGAGCTAACTATGGCTACACCTTC. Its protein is CAISPDGGANYGYTF.